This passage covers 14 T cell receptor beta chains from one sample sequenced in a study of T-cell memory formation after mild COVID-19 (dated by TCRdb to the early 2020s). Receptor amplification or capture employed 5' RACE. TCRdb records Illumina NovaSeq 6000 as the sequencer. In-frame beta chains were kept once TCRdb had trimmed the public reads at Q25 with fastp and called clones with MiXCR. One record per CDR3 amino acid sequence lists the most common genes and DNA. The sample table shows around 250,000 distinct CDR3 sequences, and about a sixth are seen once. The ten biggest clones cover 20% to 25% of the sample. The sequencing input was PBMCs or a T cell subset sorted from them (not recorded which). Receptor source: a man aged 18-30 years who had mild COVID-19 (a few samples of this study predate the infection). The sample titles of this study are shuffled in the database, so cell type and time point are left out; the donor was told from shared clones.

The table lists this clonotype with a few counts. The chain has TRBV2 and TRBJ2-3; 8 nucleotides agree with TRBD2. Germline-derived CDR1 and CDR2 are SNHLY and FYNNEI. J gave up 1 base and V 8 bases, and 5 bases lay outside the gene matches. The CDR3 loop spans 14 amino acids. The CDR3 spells CASVGLGGTDTQYF. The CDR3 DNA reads TGTGCCAGCGTGGGACTAGGGGGCACAGATACGCAGTATTTT.

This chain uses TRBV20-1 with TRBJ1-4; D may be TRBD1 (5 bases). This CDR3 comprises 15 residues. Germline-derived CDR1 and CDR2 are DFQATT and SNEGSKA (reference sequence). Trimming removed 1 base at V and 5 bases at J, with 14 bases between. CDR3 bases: TGCAGTGCTAGAGGGTTCGGGGCGGGGAATGAAAAACTGTTTTTT. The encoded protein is CSARGFGAGNEKLFF.

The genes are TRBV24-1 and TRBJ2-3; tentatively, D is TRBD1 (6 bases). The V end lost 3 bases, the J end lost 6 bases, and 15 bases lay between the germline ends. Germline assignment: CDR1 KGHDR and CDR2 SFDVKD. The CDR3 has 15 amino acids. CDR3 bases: TGTGCCACCAGTGATCTAAAAAGACAGGACGATACGCAGTATTTT. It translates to CATSDLKRQDDTQYF.

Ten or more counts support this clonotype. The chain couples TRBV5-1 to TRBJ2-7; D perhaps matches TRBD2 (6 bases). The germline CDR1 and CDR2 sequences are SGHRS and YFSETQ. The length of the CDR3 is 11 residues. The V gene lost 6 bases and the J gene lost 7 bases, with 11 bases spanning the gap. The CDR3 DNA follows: TGCGCCAGCATCCCAGGAGGGGAGCAGTACGTC. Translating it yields CASIPGGEQYV.

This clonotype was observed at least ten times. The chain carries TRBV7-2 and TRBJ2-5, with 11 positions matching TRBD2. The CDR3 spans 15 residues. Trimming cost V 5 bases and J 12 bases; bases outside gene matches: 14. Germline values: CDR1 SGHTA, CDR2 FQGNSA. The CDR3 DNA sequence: TGTGCCAGCAGCCCACGGGCACTAGCGGGGGCCCCCAAGTACTTC. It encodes CASSPRALAGAPKYF.

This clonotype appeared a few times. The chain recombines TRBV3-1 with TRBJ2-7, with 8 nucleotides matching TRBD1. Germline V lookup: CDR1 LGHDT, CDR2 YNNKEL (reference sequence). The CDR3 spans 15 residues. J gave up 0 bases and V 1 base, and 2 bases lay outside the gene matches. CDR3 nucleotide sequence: TGTGCCAGCAGCCAAGGACAGGGGAGCTCCTACGAGCAGTACTTC. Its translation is CASSQGQGSSYEQYF.

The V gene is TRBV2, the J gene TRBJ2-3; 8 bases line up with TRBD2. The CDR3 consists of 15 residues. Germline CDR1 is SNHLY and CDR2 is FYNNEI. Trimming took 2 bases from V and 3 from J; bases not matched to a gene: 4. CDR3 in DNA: TGTGCCAGCAGTGAATACGCGGGGGGAACAGATACGCAGTATTTT. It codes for CASSEYAGGTDTQYF.

The CDR3 coding sequence is TGTGCCAGCGATAGAAGGACATCCAGCGACACCGGGGAGCTGTTTTTT. It specifies CASDRRTSSDTGELFF. The rearrangement uses TRBV6-2 or TRBV6-3 and TRBJ2-2, with a weak D call TRBD1 (5 bases). The germline CDR1 and CDR2 sequences are MNHEY and SVGEGT. CDR3 size: 16 residues. Trimming took 8 bases from V and 3 from J, leaving 19 bases between them.

CDR3 protein: CASSPGEVYGYTF. The CDR3 DNA is TGTGCCAGCAGCCCCGGAGAGGTCTATGGCTACACCTTC. The rearrangement links TRBV9 to TRBJ1-2, with no clear D. Germline CDR1 and CDR2: SGDLS and YYNGEE. The CDR3 contains 13 residues. With 4 bases removed from V and 4 bases from J, the gap between germline ends came to 11 bases.

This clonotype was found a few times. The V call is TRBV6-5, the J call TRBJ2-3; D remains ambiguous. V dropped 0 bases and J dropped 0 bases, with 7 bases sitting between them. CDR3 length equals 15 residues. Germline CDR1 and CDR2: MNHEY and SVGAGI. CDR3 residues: CASSYSTSSTDTQYF. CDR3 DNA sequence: TGTGCCAGCAGTTACTCGACCTCTAGCACAGATACGCAGTATTTT.

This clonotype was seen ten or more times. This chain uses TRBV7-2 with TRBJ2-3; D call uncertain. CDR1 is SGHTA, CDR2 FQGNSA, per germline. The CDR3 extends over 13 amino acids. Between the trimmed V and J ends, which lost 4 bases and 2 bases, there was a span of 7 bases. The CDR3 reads CASSSLHTDTQYF. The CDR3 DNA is TGTGCCAGCAGCTCCCTTCACACAGATACGCAGTATTTT.

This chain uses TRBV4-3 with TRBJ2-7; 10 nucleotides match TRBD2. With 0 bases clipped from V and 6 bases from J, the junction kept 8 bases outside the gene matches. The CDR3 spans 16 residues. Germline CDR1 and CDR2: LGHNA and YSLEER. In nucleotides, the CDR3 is TGCGCCAGCAGCCAAGAAACCGGGACTAGCGTCGGCGAGCAGTACTTC. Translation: CASSQETGTSVGEQYF.

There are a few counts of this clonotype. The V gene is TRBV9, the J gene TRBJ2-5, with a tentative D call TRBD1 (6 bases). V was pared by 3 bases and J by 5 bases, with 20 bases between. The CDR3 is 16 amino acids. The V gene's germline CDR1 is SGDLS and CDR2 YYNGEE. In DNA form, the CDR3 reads TGTGCCAGCAGCGCCGACGGACAGCCCAAGACGGAGACCCAGTACTTC. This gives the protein CASSADGQPKTETQYF.

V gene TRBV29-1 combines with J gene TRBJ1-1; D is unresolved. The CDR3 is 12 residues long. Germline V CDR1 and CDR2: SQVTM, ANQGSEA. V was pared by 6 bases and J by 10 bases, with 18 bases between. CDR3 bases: TGCAGCGTCCCTGGGCGGGGAAGAGGAGCTTTCTTT. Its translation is CSVPGRGRGAFF.